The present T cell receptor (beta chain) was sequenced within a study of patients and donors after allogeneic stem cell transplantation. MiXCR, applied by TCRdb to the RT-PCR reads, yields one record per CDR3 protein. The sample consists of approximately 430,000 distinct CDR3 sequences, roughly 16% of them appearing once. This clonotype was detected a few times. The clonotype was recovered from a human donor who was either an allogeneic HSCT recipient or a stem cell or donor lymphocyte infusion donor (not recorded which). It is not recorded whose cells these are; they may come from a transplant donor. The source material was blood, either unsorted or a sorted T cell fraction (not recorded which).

CDR3 residues: CASSVTADTEAFF. CDR3 sequence (DNA): TGCGCCAGCAGCGTTACAGCGGACACTGAAGCTTTCTTT. The rearrangement joins TRBV5-1 to TRBJ1-1, with no clear D. The CDR3 consists of 13 residues. With 4 bases removed from V and 3 bases from J, the gap between germline ends came to 10 bases. Germline V gene lookup returns CDR1 SGHRS and CDR2 YFSETQ.